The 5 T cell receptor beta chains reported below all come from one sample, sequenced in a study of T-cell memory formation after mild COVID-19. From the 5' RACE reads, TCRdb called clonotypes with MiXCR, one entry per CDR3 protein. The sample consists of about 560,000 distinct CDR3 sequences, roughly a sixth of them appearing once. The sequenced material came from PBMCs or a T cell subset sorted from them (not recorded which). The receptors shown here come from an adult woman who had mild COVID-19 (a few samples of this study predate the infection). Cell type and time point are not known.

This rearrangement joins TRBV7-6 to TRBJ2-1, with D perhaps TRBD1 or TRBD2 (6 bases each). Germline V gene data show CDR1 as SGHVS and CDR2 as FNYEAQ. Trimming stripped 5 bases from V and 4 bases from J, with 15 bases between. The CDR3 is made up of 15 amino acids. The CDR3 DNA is TGTGCCAGCAGCCCCGTGGGGGGCCGATACAATGAGCAGTTCTTC. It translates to CASSPVGGRYNEQFF.

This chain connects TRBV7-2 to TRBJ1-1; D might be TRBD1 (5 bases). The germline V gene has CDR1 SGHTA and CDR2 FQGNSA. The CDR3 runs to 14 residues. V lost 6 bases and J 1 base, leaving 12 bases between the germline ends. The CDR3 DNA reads TGTGCCAGCAGGGCCGGGACCGGGAACACTGAAGCTTTCTTT. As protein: CASRAGTGNTEAFF.

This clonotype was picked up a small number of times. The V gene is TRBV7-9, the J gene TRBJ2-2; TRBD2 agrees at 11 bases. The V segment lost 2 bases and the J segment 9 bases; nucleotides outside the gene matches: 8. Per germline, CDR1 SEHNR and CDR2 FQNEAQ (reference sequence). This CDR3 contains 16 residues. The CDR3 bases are TGTGCCAGCAGCTTAATCACTAGCGGGAGTGAACGGGAGCTGTTTTTT. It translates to CASSLITSGSERELFF.

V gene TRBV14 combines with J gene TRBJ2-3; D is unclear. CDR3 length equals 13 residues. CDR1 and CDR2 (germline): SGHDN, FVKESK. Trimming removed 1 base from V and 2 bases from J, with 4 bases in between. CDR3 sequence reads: CASSQGITDTQYF. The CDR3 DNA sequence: TGTGCCAGCAGCCAAGGTATCACAGATACGCAGTATTTT.

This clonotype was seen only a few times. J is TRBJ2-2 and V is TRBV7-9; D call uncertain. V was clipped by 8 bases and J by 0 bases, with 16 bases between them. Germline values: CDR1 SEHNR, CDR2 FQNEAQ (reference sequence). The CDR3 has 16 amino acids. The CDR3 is CASSFGRATNTGELFF. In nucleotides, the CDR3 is TGTGCCAGCTCGTTCGGGCGAGCGACGAACACCGGGGAGCTGTTTTTT.